Sequencing of this TCR beta chain was carried out in a study of blood T cell repertoires in COVID-19. Turning to the study itself: Collection of acute and convalescent COVID-19 samples took place in the United States, Italy and Spain. PBMCs, B-cell-depleted T cells, or T cells were the source of the cDNA or gDNA that made up the material.

In the original analysis: Cell counts per sample came from amplifying reference gene primers. Profiling relied on immunoSEQ multiplex PCR, and the TCRdb table lists in-frame clones only, not all of them. V and J calls and clone size are as listed in that table; D and trimming were resolved from the DNA. The sample shows some 180,000 clones, approximately 85% of them seen only once. This clone has just one count. One junction end disagrees with the germline gene, perhaps due to a read error. Germline V CDR1 and CDR2: SSHAT, FNYEAQ (reference sequence). The CDR3 spans 15 residues. This clonotype originated in a woman aged 60-70 years with acute or convalescent COVID-19. The V gene is TRBV7-7, the J gene TRBJ2-5; 9 bases align to TRBD2. The specimen was peripheral blood. The chain's CDR3 is CASSLGLAGPETQYF. The CDR3 DNA reads as TGTGCTAGCAGCTTAGGGCTAGCGGGACCCGAGACCCAGTACTTC.